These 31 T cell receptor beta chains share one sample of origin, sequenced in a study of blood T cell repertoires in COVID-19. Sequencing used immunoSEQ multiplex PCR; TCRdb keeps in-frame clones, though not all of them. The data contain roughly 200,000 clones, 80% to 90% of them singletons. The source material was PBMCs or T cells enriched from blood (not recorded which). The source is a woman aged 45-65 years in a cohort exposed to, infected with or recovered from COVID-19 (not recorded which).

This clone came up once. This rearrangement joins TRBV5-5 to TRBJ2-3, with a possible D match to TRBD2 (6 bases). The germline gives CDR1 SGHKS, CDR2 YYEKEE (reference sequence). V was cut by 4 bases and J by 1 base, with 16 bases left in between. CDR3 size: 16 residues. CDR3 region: CASSPPRGAGTDTQYF. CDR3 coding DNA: TGTGCCAGCAGCCCCCCGCGGGGAGCGGGCACAGATACGCAGTATTTT.

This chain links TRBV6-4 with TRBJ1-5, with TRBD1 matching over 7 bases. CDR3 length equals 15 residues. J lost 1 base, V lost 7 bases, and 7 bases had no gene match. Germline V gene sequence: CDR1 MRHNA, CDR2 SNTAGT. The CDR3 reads CASNHRGVSNQPQHF. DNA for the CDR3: TGTGCCAGCAACCACAGGGGTGTGAGCAATCAGCCCCAGCATTTT.

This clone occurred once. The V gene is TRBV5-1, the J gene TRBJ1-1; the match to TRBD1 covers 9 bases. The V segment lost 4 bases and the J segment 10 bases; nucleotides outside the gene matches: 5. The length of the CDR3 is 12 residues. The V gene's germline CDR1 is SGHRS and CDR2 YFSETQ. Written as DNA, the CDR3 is TGCGCCAGCAGCGAACCGGGACAGGGAGCTTTCTTT. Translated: CASSEPGQGAFF.

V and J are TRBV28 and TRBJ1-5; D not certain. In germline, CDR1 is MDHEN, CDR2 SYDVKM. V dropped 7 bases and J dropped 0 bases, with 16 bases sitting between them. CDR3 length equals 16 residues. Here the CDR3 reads CASNPYGSYSNQPQHF. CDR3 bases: TGTGCCAGCAACCCTTACGGTTCATATAGCAATCAGCCCCAGCATTTT.

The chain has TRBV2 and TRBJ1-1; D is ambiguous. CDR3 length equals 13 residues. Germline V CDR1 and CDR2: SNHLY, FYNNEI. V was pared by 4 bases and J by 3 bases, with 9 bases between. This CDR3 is CASSAGSYTEAFF. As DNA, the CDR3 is TGTGCCAGCAGTGCCGGGAGCTACACTGAAGCTTTCTTT.

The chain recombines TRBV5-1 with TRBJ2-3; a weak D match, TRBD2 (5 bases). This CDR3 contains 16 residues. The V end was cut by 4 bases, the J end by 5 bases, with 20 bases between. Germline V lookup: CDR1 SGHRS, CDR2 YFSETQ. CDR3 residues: CASSPRAALGVDTQYF. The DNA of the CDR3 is TGCGCCAGCAGCCCCCGCGCGGCCCTCGGGGTAGATACGCAGTATTTT.

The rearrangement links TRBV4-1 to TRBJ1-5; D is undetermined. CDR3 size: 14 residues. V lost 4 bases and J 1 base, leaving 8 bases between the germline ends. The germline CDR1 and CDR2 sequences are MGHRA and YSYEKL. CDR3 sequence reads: CASSPRESNQPQHF. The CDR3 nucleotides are TGCGCCAGCAGCCCTCGCGAAAGCAATCAGCCCCAGCATTTT.

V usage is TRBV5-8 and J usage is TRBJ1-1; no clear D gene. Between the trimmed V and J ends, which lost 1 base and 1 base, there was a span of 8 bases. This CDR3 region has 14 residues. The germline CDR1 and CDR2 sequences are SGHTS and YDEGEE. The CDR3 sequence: CASSLRQANTEAFF. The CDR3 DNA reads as TGTGCCAGCAGCTTGCGGCAGGCGAACACTGAAGCTTTCTTT.

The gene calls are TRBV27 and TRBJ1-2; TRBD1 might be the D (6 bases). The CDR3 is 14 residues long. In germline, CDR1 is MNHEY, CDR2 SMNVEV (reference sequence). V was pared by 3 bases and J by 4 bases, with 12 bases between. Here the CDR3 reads CASSFGRGSYGYTF. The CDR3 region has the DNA TGTGCCAGCAGTTTTGGCAGGGGAAGCTATGGCTACACCTTC.

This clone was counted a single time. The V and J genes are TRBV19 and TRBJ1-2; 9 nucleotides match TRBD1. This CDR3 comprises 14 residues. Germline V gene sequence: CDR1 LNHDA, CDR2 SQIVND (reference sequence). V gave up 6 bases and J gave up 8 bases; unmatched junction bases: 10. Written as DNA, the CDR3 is TGTGCCAGTAGACCGGGGGACAGGGCTTGGGGCTACACCTTC. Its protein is CASRPGDRAWGYTF.

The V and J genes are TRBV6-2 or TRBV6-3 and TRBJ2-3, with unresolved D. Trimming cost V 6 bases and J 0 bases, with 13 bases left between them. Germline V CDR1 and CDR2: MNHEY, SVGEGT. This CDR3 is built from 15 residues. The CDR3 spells CASSTRRGSTDTQYF. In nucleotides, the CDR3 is TGTGCCAGCAGCACCCGGAGAGGTAGCACAGATACGCAGTATTTT.

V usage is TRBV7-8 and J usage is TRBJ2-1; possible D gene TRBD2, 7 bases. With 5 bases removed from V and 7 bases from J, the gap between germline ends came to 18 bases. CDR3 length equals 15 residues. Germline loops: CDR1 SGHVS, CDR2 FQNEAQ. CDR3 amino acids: CASSPGGGGVNEQFF. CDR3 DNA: TGTGCCAGCAGCCCCGGGGGAGGGGGGGTGAATGAGCAGTTCTTC.

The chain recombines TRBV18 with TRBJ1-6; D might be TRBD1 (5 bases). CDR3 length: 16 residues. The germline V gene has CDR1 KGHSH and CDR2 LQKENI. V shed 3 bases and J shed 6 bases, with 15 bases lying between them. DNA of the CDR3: TGTGCCAGCTCACCCCCCAGGGCGGACCGTAATTCACCCCTCCACTTT. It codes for CASSPPRADRNSPLHF.

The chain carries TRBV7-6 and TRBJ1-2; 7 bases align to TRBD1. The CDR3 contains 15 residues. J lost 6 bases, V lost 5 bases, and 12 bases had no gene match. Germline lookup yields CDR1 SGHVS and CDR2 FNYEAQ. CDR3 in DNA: TGTGCCAGCAGCCGATTACTTAACACAGGGGATGGCTACACCTTC. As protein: CASSRLLNTGDGYTF.

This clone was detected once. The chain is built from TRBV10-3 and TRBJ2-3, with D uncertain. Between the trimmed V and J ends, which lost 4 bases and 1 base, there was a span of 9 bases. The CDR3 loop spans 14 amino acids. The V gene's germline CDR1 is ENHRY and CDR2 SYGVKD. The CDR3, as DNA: TGTGCCATCAGTGTGGGCAGTCGCACAGATACGCAGTATTTT. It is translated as CAISVGSRTDTQYF.

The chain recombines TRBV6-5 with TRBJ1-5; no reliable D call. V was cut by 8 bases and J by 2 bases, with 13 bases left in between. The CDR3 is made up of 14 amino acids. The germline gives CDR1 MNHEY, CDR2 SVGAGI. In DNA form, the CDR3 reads TGTGCCAGCTTTTCCGCGCAAGGCAATCAGCCCCAGCATTTT. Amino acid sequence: CASFSAQGNQPQHF.

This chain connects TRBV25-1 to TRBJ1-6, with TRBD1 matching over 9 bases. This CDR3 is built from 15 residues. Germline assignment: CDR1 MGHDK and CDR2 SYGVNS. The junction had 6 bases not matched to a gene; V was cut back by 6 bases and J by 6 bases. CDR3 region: CASSLQQGANSPLHF. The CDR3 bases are TGTGCCAGCAGCCTACAACAGGGGGCTAATTCACCCCTCCACTTT.

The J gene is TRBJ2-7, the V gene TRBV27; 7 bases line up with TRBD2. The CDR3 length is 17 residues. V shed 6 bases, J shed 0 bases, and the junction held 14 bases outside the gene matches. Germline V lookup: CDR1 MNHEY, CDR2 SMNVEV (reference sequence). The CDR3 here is CASSSAGLVVSSYEQYF. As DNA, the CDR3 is TGTGCCAGCAGCTCGGCCGGACTAGTTGTTAGCTCCTACGAGCAGTACTTC.

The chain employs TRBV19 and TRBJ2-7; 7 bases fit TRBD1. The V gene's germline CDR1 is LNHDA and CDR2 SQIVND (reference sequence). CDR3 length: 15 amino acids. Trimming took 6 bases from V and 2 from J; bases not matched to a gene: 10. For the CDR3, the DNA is TGTGCCAGTAGCCCGACCGGGACAGTTACCTACGAGCAGTACTTC. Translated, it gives CASSPTGTVTYEQYF.

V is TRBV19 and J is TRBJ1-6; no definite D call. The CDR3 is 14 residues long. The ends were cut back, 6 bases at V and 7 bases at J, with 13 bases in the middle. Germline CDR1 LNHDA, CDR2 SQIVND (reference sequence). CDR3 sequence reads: CASSYREANSPLHF. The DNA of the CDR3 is TGTGCCAGTAGCTATCGTGAAGCCAATTCACCCCTCCACTTT.

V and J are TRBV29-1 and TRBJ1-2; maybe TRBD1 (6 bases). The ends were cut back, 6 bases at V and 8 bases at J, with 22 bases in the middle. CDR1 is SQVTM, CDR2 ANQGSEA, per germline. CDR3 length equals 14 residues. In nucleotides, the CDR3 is TGCAGCGTCGGAGCGGGACAACAAGTGCGGGGCTACACCTTC. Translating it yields CSVGAGQQVRGYTF.

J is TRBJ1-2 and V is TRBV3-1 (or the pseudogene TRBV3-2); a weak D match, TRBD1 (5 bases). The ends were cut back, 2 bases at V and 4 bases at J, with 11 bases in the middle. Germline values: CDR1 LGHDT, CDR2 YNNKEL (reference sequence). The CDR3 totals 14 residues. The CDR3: CASSQRGLSYGYTF. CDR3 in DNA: TGTGCCAGCAGCCAAAGGGGACTAAGCTATGGCTACACCTTC.

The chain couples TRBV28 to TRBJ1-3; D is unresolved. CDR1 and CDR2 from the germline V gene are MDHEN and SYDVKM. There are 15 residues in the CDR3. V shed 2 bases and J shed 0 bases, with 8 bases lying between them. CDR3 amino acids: CASSLGGSSGNTIYF. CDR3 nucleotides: TGTGCCAGCAGTTTAGGTGGGAGCTCTGGAAACACCATATATTTT. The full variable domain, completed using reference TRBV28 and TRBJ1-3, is DVKVTQSSRYLVKRTGEKVFLECVQDMDHENMFWYRQDPGLGLRLIYFSYDVKMKEKGDIPEGYSVSREKKERFSLILESASTNQTSMYLCASSLGGSSGNTIYFGEGSWLTVV.

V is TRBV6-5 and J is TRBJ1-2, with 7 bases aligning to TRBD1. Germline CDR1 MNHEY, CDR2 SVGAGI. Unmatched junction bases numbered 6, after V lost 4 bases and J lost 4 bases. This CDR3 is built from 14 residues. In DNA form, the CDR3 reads TGTGCCAGCAGTTGGGACAGTACGGCCTATGGCTACACCTTC. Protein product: CASSWDSTAYGYTF.

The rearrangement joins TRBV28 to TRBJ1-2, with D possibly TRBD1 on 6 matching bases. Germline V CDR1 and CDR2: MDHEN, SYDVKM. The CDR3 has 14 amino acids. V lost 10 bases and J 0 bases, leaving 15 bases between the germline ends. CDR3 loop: CATTGGGPNYGYTF. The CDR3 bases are TGTGCCACCACTGGGGGGGGCCCTAACTATGGCTACACCTTC.

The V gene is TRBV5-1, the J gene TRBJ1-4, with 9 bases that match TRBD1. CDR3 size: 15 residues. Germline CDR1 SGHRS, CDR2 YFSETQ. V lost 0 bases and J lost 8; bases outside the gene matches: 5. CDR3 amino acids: CASSLVGQGFEKLFF. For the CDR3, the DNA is TGCGCCAGCAGCTTGGTTGGACAGGGGTTCGAAAAACTGTTTTTT.

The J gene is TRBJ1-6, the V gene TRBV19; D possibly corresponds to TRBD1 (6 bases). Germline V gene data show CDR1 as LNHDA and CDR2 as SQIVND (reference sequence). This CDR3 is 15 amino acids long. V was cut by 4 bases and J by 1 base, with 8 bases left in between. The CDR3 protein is CASSTQGSYNSPLHF. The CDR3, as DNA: TGTGCCAGTAGTACACAGGGTTCCTATAATTCACCCCTCCACTTT.

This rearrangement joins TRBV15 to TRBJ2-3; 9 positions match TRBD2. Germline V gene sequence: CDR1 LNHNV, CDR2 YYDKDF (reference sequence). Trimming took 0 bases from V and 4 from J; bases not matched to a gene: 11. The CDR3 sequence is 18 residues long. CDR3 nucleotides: TGTGCCACCAGCAGAGATATCAGGCGGGGGGGCCTCGCAGATACGCAGTATTTT. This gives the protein CATSRDIRRGGLADTQYF.

CDR3 in amino acids: CASSLAGIGEKLFF. CDR3 DNA sequence: TGTGCCAGCAGTTTAGCAGGGATAGGGGAAAAACTGTTTTTT. The V and J genes are TRBV27 and TRBJ1-4; D is perhaps TRBD1 (5 bases). V lost 2 bases and J 8 bases, leaving 12 bases between the germline ends. The CDR3 has 14 residues. CDR1 and CDR2 from the germline V gene are MNHEY and SMNVEV (reference sequence).

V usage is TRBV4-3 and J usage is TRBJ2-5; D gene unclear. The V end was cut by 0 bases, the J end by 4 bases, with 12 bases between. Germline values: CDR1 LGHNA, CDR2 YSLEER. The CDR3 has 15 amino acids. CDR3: CASSQDNRPGETQYF. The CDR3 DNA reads TGCGCCAGCAGCCAAGATAACCGGCCGGGAGAGACCCAGTACTTC.

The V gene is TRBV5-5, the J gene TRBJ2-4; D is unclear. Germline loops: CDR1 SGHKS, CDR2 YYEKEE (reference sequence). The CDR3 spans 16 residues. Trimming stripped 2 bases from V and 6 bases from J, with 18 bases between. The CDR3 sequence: CASSFLRLQSRNIQYF. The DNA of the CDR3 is TGTGCCAGCAGCTTTTTAAGACTGCAGAGCAGAAACATTCAGTACTTC.